This TCR beta chain was sequenced in a study of blood T cell repertoires in COVID-19. The germline gives CDR1 SGHDT, CDR2 YYEEEE. The V gene lost 1 base and the J gene lost 7 bases, with 11 bases spanning the gap. This CDR3 has 14 residues. Data came from immunoSEQ multiplex PCR; TCRdb stores just in-frame clones and leaves some out. This table holds approximately 260,000 clones, approximately 83% found once. This clone was picked up one time. This sequence was found in a woman aged 70-85 years with acute or convalescent COVID-19. The sample was peripheral blood. The genes are TRBV5-6 and TRBJ1-4, with no clear D. The DNA for the CDR3 is TGTGCCAGCAGCTTGAGCCCGGTCGGTGAAAAACTGTTTTTT. It specifies CASSLSPVGEKLFF.